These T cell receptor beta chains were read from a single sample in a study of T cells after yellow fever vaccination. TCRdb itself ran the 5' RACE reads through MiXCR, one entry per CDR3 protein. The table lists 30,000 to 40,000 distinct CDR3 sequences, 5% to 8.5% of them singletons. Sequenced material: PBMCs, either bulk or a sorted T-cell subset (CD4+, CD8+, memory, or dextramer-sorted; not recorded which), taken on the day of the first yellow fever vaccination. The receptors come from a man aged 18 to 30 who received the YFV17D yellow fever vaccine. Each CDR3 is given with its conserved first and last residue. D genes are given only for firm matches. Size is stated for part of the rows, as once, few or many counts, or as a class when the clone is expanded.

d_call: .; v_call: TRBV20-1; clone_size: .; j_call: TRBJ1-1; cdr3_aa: CSAGGTAFF; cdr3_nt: TGCAGTGCAGGGGGGACTGCTTTCTTT
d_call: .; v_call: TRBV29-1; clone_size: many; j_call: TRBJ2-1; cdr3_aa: CSVVRGGDEQFF; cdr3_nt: TGCAGCGTTGTAAGGGGAGGCGATGAGCAGTTCTTC
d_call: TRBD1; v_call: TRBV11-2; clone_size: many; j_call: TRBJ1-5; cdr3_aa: CASSRGTVYSNQPQHF; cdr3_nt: TGTGCCAGCAGCCGCGGGACAGTTTATAGCAATCAGCCCCAGCATTTT
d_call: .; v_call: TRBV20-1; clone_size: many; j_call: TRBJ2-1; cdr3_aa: CSANHPYGGSYNEQFF; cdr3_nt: TGCAGTGCGAACCACCCCTACGGGGGCTCCTACAATGAGCAGTTCTTC
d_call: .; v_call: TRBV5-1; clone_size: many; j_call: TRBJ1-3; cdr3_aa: CASSLGVDGLINTIYF; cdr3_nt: TGCGCCAGCAGCTTGGGGGTTGACGGACTGATAAACACCATATATTTT
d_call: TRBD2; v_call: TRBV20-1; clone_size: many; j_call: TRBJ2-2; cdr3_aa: CSARRERGYTGELFF; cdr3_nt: TGCAGTGCCAGGCGAGAGCGGGGTTACACCGGGGAGCTGTTTTTT
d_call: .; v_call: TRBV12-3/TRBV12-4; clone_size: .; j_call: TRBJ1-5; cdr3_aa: CASRSVNQPQHF; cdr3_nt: TGTGCCAGCAGGTCCGTTAATCAGCCCCAGCATTTT
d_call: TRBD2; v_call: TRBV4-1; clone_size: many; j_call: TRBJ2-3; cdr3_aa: CASRLNPGLSTDTQYF; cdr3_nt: TGCGCCAGCAGACTGAATCCGGGACTAAGCACAGATACGCAGTATTTT
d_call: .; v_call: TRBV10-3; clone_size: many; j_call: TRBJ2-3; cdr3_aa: CAIRNYPTSTDTQYF; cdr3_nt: TGTGCCATCAGGAATTACCCGACGAGCACAGATACGCAGTATTTT
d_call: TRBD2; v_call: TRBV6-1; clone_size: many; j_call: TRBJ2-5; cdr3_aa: CASSGSSGGQETQYF; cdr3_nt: TGTGCCAGCAGTGGGAGTAGCGGGGGCCAAGAGACCCAGTACTTC
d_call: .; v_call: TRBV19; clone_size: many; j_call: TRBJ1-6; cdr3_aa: CATRIRQNNSPLHF; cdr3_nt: TGTGCCACCCGGATTAGGCAGAATAATTCACCCCTCCACTTT
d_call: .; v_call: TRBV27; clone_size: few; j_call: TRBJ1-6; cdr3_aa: CASSFGRTSYNSPLHF; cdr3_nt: TGTGCCAGCAGTTTCGGGCGGACCTCCTATAATTCACCCCTCCACTTT
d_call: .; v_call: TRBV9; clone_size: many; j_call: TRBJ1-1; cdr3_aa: CASSLRGNTEAFF; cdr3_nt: TGTGCCAGCAGCCTCCGGGGGAACACTGAAGCTTTCTTT
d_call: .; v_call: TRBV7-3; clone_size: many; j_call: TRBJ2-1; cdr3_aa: CASSRGGSYNEQFF; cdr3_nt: TGTGCCAGCAGCCGGGGCGGCTCCTACAATGAGCAGTTCTTC
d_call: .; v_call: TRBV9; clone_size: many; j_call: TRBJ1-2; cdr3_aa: CASSSTTRDGYTF; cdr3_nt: TGTGCCAGCAGCAGCACCACAAGGGACGGCTACACCTTC
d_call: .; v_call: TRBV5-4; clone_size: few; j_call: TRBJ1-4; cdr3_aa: CASSLQGAEEKLFF; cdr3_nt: TGTGCCAGCAGCTTACAGGGCGCGGAGGAAAAACTGTTTTTT
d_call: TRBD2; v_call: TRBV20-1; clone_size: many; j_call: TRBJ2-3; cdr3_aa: CSARGDLAGGLPDTQYF; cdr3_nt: TGCAGTGCTAGAGGGGATCTAGCGGGGGGGCTTCCAGATACGCAGTATTTT
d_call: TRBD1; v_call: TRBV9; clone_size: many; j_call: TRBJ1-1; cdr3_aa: CASSVEGQGKTEAFF; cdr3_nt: TGTGCCAGCAGCGTGGAGGGACAGGGAAAAACTGAAGCTTTCTTT
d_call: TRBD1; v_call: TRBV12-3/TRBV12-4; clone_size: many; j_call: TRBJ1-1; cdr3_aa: CASSFYYTGQIEAFF; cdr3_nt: TGTGCCAGCAGTTTCTATTACACGGGACAGATCGAAGCTTTCTTT
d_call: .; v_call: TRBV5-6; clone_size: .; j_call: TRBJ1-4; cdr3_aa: CASSFLSRDGEKLFF; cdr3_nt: TGTGCCAGCAGCTTCTTATCCAGGGACGGTGAAAAACTGTTTTTT
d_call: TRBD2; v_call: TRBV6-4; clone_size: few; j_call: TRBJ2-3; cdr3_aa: CASSDGTSGTDTQYF; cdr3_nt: TGTGCCAGCAGTGACGGGACTAGCGGCACAGATACGCAGTATTTT
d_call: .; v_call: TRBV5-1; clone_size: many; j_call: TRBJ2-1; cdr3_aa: CASSLEFREQFF; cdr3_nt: TGCGCCAGCAGCTTGGAGTTTCGCGAGCAGTTCTTC
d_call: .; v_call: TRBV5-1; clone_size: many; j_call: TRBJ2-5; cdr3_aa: CASSFTGNGASGTQYF; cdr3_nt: TGCGCCAGCAGCTTTACAGGGAACGGGGCGTCTGGGACCCAGTACTTC
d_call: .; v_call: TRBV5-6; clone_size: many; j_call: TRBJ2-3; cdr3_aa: CASSFGDTQYF; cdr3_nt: TGTGCCAGCAGCTTCGGGGATACGCAGTATTTT
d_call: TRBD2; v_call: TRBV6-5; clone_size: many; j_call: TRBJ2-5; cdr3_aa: CASSTRGSQETQYF; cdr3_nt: TGTGCCAGCAGTACACGCGGGAGCCAAGAGACCCAGTACTTC
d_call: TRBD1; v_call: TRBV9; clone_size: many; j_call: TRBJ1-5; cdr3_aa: CASSEGQFSNQPQHF; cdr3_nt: TGTGCCAGCAGCGAGGGACAGTTTAGCAATCAGCCCCAGCATTTT
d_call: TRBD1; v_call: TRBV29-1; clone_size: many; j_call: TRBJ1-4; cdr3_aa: CSVGRTGGANEKLFF; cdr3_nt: TGCAGCGTCGGCAGGACAGGGGGCGCTAATGAAAAACTGTTTTTT
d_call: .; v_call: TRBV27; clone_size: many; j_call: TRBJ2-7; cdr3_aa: CASSLLNRVESEQYF; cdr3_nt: TGTGCCAGCAGTTTATTGAACAGGGTTGAGTCCGAGCAGTACTTC
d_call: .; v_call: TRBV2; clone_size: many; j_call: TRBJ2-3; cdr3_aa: CASSVDRNTDTQYF; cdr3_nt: TGTGCCAGCAGCGTCGACAGGAACACAGATACGCAGTATTTT
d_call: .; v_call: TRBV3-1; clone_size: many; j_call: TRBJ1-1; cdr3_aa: CASSQLIANTEAFF; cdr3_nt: TGTGCCAGCAGCCAACTGATAGCCAACACTGAAGCTTTCTTT
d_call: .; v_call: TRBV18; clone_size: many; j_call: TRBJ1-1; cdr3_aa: CASSPNRGLTNTEAFF; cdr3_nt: TGTGCCAGCTCCCCGAACCGGGGGCTTACAAACACTGAAGCTTTCTTT
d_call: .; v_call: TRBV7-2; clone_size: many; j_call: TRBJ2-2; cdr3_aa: CASSLIRGSGELFF; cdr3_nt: TGTGCCAGCAGCTTAATTAGGGGCAGCGGGGAGCTGTTTTTT
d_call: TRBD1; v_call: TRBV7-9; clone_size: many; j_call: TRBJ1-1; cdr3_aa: CASSSAIPGQGDDRAFF; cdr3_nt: TGTGCCAGCAGCTCTGCTATTCCGGGACAGGGGGACGATCGGGCTTTCTTT
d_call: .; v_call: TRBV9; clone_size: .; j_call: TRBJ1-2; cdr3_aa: CASSLGGWRFDYGYTF; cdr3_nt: TGTGCCAGCTCCCTGGGAGGGTGGAGATTCGACTATGGCTACACCTTC
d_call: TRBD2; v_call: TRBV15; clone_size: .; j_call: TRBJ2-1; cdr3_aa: CATSRAARRLAGGLTEQFF; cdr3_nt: TGTGCCACCAGCAGAGCCGCCCGACGACTAGCGGGGGGACTCACGGAGCAGTTCTTC
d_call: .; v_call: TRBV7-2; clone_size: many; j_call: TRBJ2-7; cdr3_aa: CASSPWDGEQYF; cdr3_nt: TGTGCCAGCAGCCCCTGGGACGGCGAGCAGTACTTC
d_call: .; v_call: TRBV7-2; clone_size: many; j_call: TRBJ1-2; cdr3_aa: CASSLGAAKLNYGYTF; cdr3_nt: TGTGCCAGCAGCTTAGGGGCAGCTAAACTTAACTATGGCTACACCTTC
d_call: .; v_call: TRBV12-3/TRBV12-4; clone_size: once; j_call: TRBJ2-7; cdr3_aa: CTFSLGQLGYEQYF; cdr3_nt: TGTACCTTCAGTTTGGGGCAACTAGGCTACGAGCAGTACTTC
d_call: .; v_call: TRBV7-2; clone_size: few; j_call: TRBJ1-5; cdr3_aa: CASTSTNSNQPQHF; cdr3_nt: TGTGCCAGCACCTCGACGAATAGCAATCAGCCCCAGCATTTT
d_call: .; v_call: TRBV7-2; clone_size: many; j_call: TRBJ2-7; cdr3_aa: CASSAGLLSSYEQYF; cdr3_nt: TGTGCCAGCAGCGCGGGACTCCTGAGCTCCTACGAGCAGTACTTC
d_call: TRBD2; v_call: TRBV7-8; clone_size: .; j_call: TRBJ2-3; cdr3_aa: CASSLIAGGSTDTQYF; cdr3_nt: TGTGCCAGCAGCTTAATTGCGGGGGGGAGCACAGATACGCAGTATTTT
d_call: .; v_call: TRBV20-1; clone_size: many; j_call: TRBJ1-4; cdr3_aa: CSARDGRAGEKLFF; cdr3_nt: TGCAGTGCTAGAGATGGCAGGGCTGGGGAAAAACTGTTTTTT
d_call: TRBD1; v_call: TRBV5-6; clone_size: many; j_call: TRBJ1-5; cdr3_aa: CASSVAQGLGPQHF; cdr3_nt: TGTGCCAGCAGCGTCGCACAGGGGTTGGGCCCCCAGCATTTT
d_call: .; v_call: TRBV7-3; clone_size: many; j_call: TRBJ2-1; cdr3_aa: CASSSGQPADEQFF; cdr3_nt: TGTGCCAGCAGCTCGGGACAACCCGCGGATGAGCAGTTCTTC
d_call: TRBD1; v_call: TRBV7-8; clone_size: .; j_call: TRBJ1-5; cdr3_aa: CASSLSTGRGPQHF; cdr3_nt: TGTGCCAGCAGCTTATCGACAGGGCGGGGGCCCCAGCATTTT
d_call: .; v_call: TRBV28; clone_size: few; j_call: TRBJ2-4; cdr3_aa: CASSLRAGKNIQYF; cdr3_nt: TGTGCCAGCAGTTTAAGGGCAGGGAAAAACATTCAGTACTTC
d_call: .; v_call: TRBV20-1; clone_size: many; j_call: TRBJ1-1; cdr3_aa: CSAILAPRAFF; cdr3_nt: TGCAGTGCCATATTGGCGCCCCGAGCTTTCTTT
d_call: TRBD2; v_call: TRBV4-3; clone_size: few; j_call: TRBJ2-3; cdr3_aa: CASSQDLAGGPDTQYF; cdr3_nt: TGCGCCAGCAGCCAAGATCTAGCGGGGGGGCCAGATACGCAGTATTTT
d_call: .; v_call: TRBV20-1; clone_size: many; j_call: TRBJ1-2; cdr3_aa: CSAPARGSGKLGGNYGYTF; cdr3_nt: TGCAGTGCCCCCGCCCGGGGGAGTGGGAAACTAGGGGGAAACTATGGCTACACCTTC
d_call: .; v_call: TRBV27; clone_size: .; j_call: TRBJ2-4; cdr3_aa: CATKGPRGNNIQYF; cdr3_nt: TGTGCCACCAAGGGACCCCGGGGCAATAACATTCAGTACTTC
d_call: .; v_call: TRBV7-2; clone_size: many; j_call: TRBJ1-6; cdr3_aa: CASSFRDGSPLHF; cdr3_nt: TGTGCCAGCAGCTTCAGGGATGGTTCACCCCTCCACTTT
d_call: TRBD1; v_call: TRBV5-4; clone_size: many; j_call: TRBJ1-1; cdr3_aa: CASSLMRGRNTEAFF; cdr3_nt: TGTGCCAGCAGCTTGATGAGGGGGCGGAACACTGAAGCTTTCTTT
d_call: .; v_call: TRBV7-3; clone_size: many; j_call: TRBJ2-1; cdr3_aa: CASSLMGAATASGNEQFF; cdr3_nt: TGTGCCAGCAGCTTAATGGGGGCTGCGACAGCTAGTGGGAATGAGCAGTTCTTC